This T cell receptor (beta chain) was identified in a study of T cells in Graves' hyperthyroidism and ophthalmopathy. This clonotype was counted many times. Deletions cut 7 bases from V and 5 bases from J, with 17 bases between. CDR3 length: 15 residues. Germline lookup yields CDR1 SNHLY and CDR2 FYNNEI. Diagnoses rested on clinical symptoms, serum thyroxine and TRAb, thyroid ultrasound and orbital computed tomography. The source material, RNA transcripts, was used to amplify TCR beta CDR3 regions. HTBI primers drove first-round RT-PCR of the TCR CDR3. TCRdb reprocessed the multiplex PCR reads with MiXCR, giving one entry per CDR3 protein. The profile shows over 450,000 distinct CDR3 sequences, about a sixth of them singletons.

The J gene is TRBJ1-4, the V gene TRBV2; D is uncertain. The sample taken for sequencing was blood. The source is a woman between 18 and 29 years old with Graves' ophthalmopathy. The CDR3 region is CASTDLGQENEKLFF. The CDR3 DNA follows: TGTGCCAGCACCGATTTAGGGCAGGAGAATGAAAAACTGTTTTTT.